This TCR beta chain was identified in a study of blood T cell repertoires in COVID-19. Study as a whole: COVID-19 samples, acute and convalescent, were from the United States, Italy and Spain.

From germline, CDR1 is SGDLS and CDR2 YYNGEE. The CDR3 has 15 amino acids. The junction had 2 bases not matched to a gene; V was cut back by 0 bases and J by 3 bases. Source study methods: Researchers report that nucleated cell counts were estimated from reference gene primer amplification. Profiled with immunoSEQ multiplex PCR; TCRdb holds only in-frame clones, not every one. The V and J calls and clone size were taken over from that table, and D and trimming were inferred from the DNA. The sample lists around 40,000 clones, approximately 79% occurring once. This TCR came from a man between 65 and 85 years old with acute or convalescent COVID-19. The chain couples TRBV9 to TRBJ2-2; 7 bases line up with TRBD2. The sequenced material came from peripheral blood. The CDR3 sequence is CASSVGGSYTGELFF. In DNA form, the CDR3 reads TGTGCCAGCAGCGTAGGCGGGAGCTACACCGGGGAGCTGTTTTTT.